This paragraph covers one TCR beta chain sequence. Its cognate antigen is unknown. The CDR3 runs 13 residues. The V gene's germline CDR1 is MGHRA and CDR2 YSYEKL. V lost 6 bases and J lost 8; bases outside the gene matches: 9. The sample comes from a study of T-cell memory formation after mild COVID-19. In the study overall: The study found TCR clusters largely donor specific.

TCRdb ran MiXCR on the 5' RACE reads and lists one entry per CDR3 protein. The sample records 500,000 to 600,000 distinct CDR3 sequences, roughly 18% being singletons. Study-wide results and limits: Memory cells collected pre-infection included some clones that later responded, suggesting cross-reactive memory joined. Most CD4+ clones that shrank were in CM and EM, while CD8+ ones turned up in EMRA. Clones contracting across day 15 to 85 had a balanced CD4/CD8 profile; later expanding clones leaned CD4+.

Sequenced material: PBMCs or a T cell subset sorted from them (not recorded which). This chain connects TRBV4-1 to TRBJ1-2; 7 nucleotides align to TRBD1. The TCR originated in an adult woman who had mild COVID-19 (a few samples of this study predate the infection). Cell type and time point are not known. The CDR3 loop reads CASSLTGAEGYTF. The CDR3 nucleotides are TGCGCCAGCAGTTTAACAGGGGCGGAAGGCTACACCTTC.